The sequence of this T cell receptor (beta chain) was determined in a study of T-cell memory formation after mild COVID-19. Across the study: Largely, TCR clusters stayed within a single donor. Findings and limits, study-wide: The study found balanced CD4/CD8 in clones contracting day 15 to 85 and a CD4+ lean in later expanders. Some responding clones appeared in pre-infection memory, suggesting cross-reactive memory joined.

Constant-segment primers served in 5'RACE that generated TCR alpha and TCR beta cDNA libraries bearing sample barcodes and UMIs. TCRdb re-called the 5' RACE reads with MiXCR, one entry per CDR3 protein. This table holds around 220,000 distinct CDR3 sequences, about a sixth found once. CDR1 is SNHLY and CDR2 is FYNNEI in the germline V gene. V lost 6 bases and J lost 8, with 11 bases in between. This CDR3 has 12 residues. Comment on this clonotype: The antigen remains unidentified.

The origin of this receptor is a man in his late teens or twenties who had mild COVID-19 (a few samples of this study predate the infection). Cell type and time point are not known. The sequencing input was PBMCs or a T cell subset sorted from them (not recorded which). This rearrangement joins TRBV2 to TRBJ2-1, with D possibly matching TRBD2 (6 bases). CDR3 DNA sequence: TGTGCCAGCAGCCCGGAGGGGTATGAGCAGTTCTTC. Translating it yields CASSPEGYEQFF.